These 25 T cell receptor beta chains share one sample of origin, sequenced in a study of lymphopenia after photon versus proton radiotherapy. This table comes from immunoSEQ multiplex PCR, and its TCRdb copy is limited to in-frame clones, with some not included. Here the sample spans 25,000 to 35,000 clones, approximately 92% being singletons. Sequenced here: peripheral blood, sampled from a patient treated with proton-based radiotherapy. The receptors were gathered from a woman in her sixties or seventies with pancreatic cancer. Some clones in this sample may be carry-over from other donors' samples.

The CDR3 bases are TGTGCCAGCGAAGGTCACGGGACTAGCGCATACAATGAGCAGTTCTTC. Protein sequence: CASEGHGTSAYNEQFF. The rearrangement joins TRBV6-6 to TRBJ2-1; 10 bases match TRBD2. Germline assignment: CDR1 MNHNY and CDR2 SVGAGI (reference sequence). V lost 8 bases and J lost 4; bases outside the gene matches: 11. The CDR3 is 16 amino acids.

The chain has TRBV18 and TRBJ1-3; tentative D call: TRBD1 (6 bases). Germline CDR1 is KGHSH and CDR2 is LQKENI. Trimming left V 5 bases short and J 2 bases short, with 13 bases between. The CDR3 spans 15 residues. CDR3 protein: CASSDTGSAGNTIYF. The DNA for the CDR3 is TGTGCCAGCTCAGATACAGGGTCAGCTGGAAACACCATATATTTT.

V gene TRBV5-5 combines with J gene TRBJ1-3; 7 bases agree with TRBD1. The J segment lost 5 bases and the V segment lost 5 bases, leaving 10 bases of the junction unmatched. From germline, CDR1 is SGHKS and CDR2 YYEKEE (reference sequence). CDR3 length: 15 residues. The CDR3 region is CASRQGQVLRNTIYF. The DNA of the CDR3 is TGTGCCAGCAGACAAGGACAGGTCCTTAGAAACACCATATATTTT.

V gene TRBV6-1 combines with J gene TRBJ2-7, with D possibly TRBD1 on 5 matching bases. Germline V gene sequence: CDR1 MNHNS, CDR2 SASEGT. This CDR3 is built from 13 residues. The germline V and J ends were trimmed by 7 bases and 3 bases, with 13 bases remaining between them. CDR3 loop: CASKEGALYEQYF. The DNA of the CDR3 is TGTGCCAGCAAGGAAGGGGCTCTCTACGAGCAGTACTTC.

As for this clone: Other DNA sequences in this sample translate to the same CDR3. The genes are TRBV7-9 and TRBJ1-1, with a possible D match to TRBD1 (5 bases). From germline, CDR1 is SEHNR and CDR2 FQNEAQ (reference sequence). The CDR3 loop spans 14 amino acids. Trimming took 1 base from V and 4 from J, leaving 10 bases between them. The CDR3 DNA sequence: TGTGCCAGCAGCTTAGAGGCAGGGCTCACTGAAGCTTTCTTT. This encodes CASSLEAGLTEAFF.

Only a few counts were recorded for this clone. The rearrangement uses TRBV5-6 and TRBJ1-2, with TRBD1 matching 12 bases. Germline CDR1 SGHDT, CDR2 YYEEEE. This CDR3 region has 14 residues. V dropped 5 bases and J dropped 9; count of bases not matched to a gene: 8. As DNA, the CDR3 is TGTGCCAGCAGTCCGGGACAGGGGGCAAGAAGCTACACCTTC. Translating it yields CASSPGQGARSYTF.

This chain joins TRBV10-1 and TRBJ1-2; D is ambiguous. The CDR3 is 12 residues long. Trimming removed 3 bases from V and 4 bases from J, with 6 bases in between. The V gene's germline CDR1 is WNHNN and CDR2 SYGVQD (reference sequence). CDR3 nucleotide sequence: TGCGCCAGCAGTGACACAGTCTATGGCTACACCTTC. The encoded protein is CASSDTVYGYTF.

The chain is built from TRBV4-1 and TRBJ2-7, with D possibly matching TRBD1 (5 bases). Germline CDR1 is MGHRA and CDR2 is YSYEKL. V was cut by 5 bases and J by 0 bases, with 14 bases left in between. This CDR3 is built from 15 residues. For the CDR3, the DNA is TGCGCCAGCAGCTACCGACAGACCGACTCCTACGAGCAGTACTTC. The encoded protein is CASSYRQTDSYEQYF.

This chain connects TRBV28 to TRBJ2-6; D is unresolved. The germline V and J ends were trimmed by 3 bases and 0 bases, with 15 bases remaining between them. CDR1 and CDR2 from the germline V gene are MDHEN and SYDVKM. The CDR3 contains 18 residues. The CDR3 DNA sequence: TGTGCCAGCAGTTTTGGCTTGGCGCGTCACTCTGGGGCCAACGTCCTGACTTTC. It encodes CASSFGLARHSGANVLTF.

The chain carries TRBV5-1 and TRBJ1-1; maybe TRBD1 (5 bases). Trimming pared 0 bases from V and 3 bases from J, leaving 12 bases between. Germline loops: CDR1 SGHRS, CDR2 YFSETQ. CDR3 size: 15 residues. The CDR3 DNA sequence: TGCGCCAGCAGCTTGGATGGGGGGAGGGACACTGAAGCTTTCTTT. Encoded protein: CASSLDGGRDTEAFF.

This clone was detected once. The rearrangement joins TRBV2 to TRBJ1-2, with D tentatively TRBD1 (5 bases). Germline V lookup: CDR1 SNHLY, CDR2 FYNNEI. The CDR3 extends over 14 amino acids. Trimming stripped 5 bases from V and 4 bases from J, with 14 bases between. CDR3 sequence reads: CASSPQLQGYGYTF. In DNA, the CDR3 is TGTGCCAGCAGTCCCCAACTGCAGGGCTATGGCTACACCTTC.

This clone was recorded only once. The chain uses TRBV25-1 and TRBJ1-1, with 7 bases matching TRBD1. Germline CDR1 MGHDK, CDR2 SYGVNS. The trim removed 4 bases at V and 2 bases at J, leaving 7 bases unmatched. CDR3 length equals 15 residues. The CDR3 DNA reads TGTGCCAGCAGTGCCTACAGGGGTCCAAACACTGAAGCTTTCTTT. This gives the protein CASSAYRGPNTEAFF.

The DNA of the CDR3 is TGTGCCAGCAGCACCCGGACTACTAACTATGGCTACACCTTC. Translated, it gives CASSTRTTNYGYTF. The J gene is TRBJ1-2, the V gene TRBV7-2, with D uncertain. The CDR3 spans 14 residues. Per the germline V gene, CDR1 is SGHTA and CDR2 is FQGNSA. V gave up 5 bases and J gave up 0 bases, with 10 bases separating them.

The rearrangement joins TRBV6-5 to TRBJ2-7; TRBD2 agrees at 13 bases. There are 15 residues in the CDR3. In germline, CDR1 is MNHEY, CDR2 SVGAGI. Trimming at V came to 2 bases and at J to 2 bases, leaving 0 bases not matched to a gene. The CDR3 nucleotides read TGTGCCAGCAGTTACGGACTAGCGGGAGCCTACGAGCAGTACTTC. Translated, it gives CASSYGLAGAYEQYF.

This clone was detected only once. The chain couples TRBV27 to TRBJ1-2; no clear D. CDR3 size: 13 residues. Germline CDR1 is MNHEY and CDR2 is SMNVEV (reference sequence). Trimming took off 3 bases at V and 5 bases at J, with 10 bases between the two ends. CDR3 bases: TGTGCCAGCAGTTTGAGGGAGGGATATGGCTACACCTTC. The encoded protein is CASSLREGYGYTF.

This chain uses TRBV29-1 with TRBJ2-7, with D uncertain. Trimming removed 0 bases from V and 4 bases from J, with 13 bases in between. Looked up from germline, CDR1 is SQVTM and CDR2 is ANQGSEA. This CDR3 region has 14 residues. CDR3 DNA sequence: TGCAGCGTTGAAGAAGGTAGTGGGTCTTACGAGCAGTACTTC. Translated: CSVEEGSGSYEQYF.

This chain uses TRBV18 with TRBJ2-2, with 7 bases identical to TRBD2. The CDR3 consists of 16 residues. The germline V gene has CDR1 KGHSH and CDR2 LQKENI. Trimming removed 6 bases from V and 5 bases from J; junction bases left unmatched: 12. CDR3 DNA sequence: TGTGCCAGCTCGGGCGGACTAGTGTTAAGGACCGGGGAGCTGTTTTTT. The encoded protein is CASSGGLVLRTGELFF.

The chain recombines TRBV13 with TRBJ1-2, with 8 nucleotides matching TRBD1. V shed 5 bases, J shed 5 bases, and the junction held 13 bases outside the gene matches. The CDR3 length is 16 residues. CDR1 is PRHDT and CDR2 is FYEKMQ in the germline V gene (reference sequence). DNA for the CDR3: TGTGCCAGCAGCCCGTACGACGAGACAGGGGAGTATGGCTACACCTTC. As protein: CASSPYDETGEYGYTF.

This chain links TRBV5-4 with TRBJ2-7, with TRBD2 identical over 14 bases. With V trimmed by 4 bases and J by 1 base, 7 bases remained unmatched. The germline V gene has CDR1 SGHNT and CDR2 YYREEE (reference sequence). The CDR3 runs to 17 residues. The CDR3 here is CASSPGTSGRGSYEQYF. Here the CDR3 DNA reads TGTGCCAGCAGCCCCGGGACTAGCGGGAGAGGGTCCTACGAGCAGTACTTC.

The V call is TRBV27, the J call TRBJ1-6; 8 bases are a match to TRBD1. Germline lookup yields CDR1 MNHEY and CDR2 SMNVEV (reference sequence). V shed 6 bases, J shed 8 bases, and the junction held 9 bases outside the gene matches. The CDR3 contains 15 residues. CDR3 region: CASRGQAGIHSPLHF. The CDR3 DNA is TGTGCCAGCAGGGGACAGGCAGGGATTCATTCACCCCTCCACTTT.

This chain joins TRBV7-9 and TRBJ2-7; 7 bases map to TRBD1. The CDR3 is 12 residues long. J lost 4 bases, V lost 6 bases, and 3 bases had no gene match. The germline V gene encodes CDR1 SEHNR and CDR2 FQNEAQ (reference sequence). The DNA of the CDR3 is TGTGCCAGCAGTTCACAGGGGTACGAGCAGTACTTC. This sequence encodes CASSSQGYEQYF.

This chain connects TRBV5-4 to TRBJ2-3; 8 bases line up with TRBD2. V dropped 3 bases and J dropped 1; count of bases not matched to a gene: 4. This CDR3 has 15 residues. Germline V gene data show CDR1 as SGHNT and CDR2 as YYREEE (reference sequence). The CDR3 here is CASSSDGGGTDTQYF. CDR3 coding DNA: TGTGCCAGCAGCTCTGACGGGGGGGGCACAGATACGCAGTATTTT. The complete variable domain, with remaining parts taken from reference TRBV5-4 and TRBJ2-3, reads ETGVTQSPTHLIKTRGQQVTLRCSSQSGHNTVSWYQQALGQGPQFIFQYYREEENGRGNFPPRFSGLQFPNYSSELNVNALELDDSALYLCASSSDGGGTDTQYFGPGTRLTVL.

Only one count was recorded for this clone. The J gene is TRBJ1-4, the V gene TRBV6-5; TRBD1 matches at 7 bases. Germline CDR1 reads MNHEY; CDR2 reads SVGAGI. Unmatched junction bases numbered 7, after V lost 7 bases and J lost 5 bases. This CDR3 region has 14 residues. CDR3 bases: TGTGCCAGCACCCGCCCGGGACAGAATGAAAAACTGTTTTTT. Its translation: CASTRPGQNEKLFF.

The rearrangement joins TRBV28 to TRBJ1-5, with D possibly matching TRBD1 (5 bases). The length of the CDR3 is 14 residues. V shed 5 bases and J shed 4 bases, with 12 bases lying between them. Germline V gene data show CDR1 as MDHEN and CDR2 as SYDVKM. Here the CDR3 reads CASSGHGVNQPQHF. CDR3 in DNA: TGTGCCAGCAGTGGACACGGAGTAAATCAGCCCCAGCATTTT.

This clone turned up a few times. This sequence joins TRBV30 and TRBJ1-5; tentative D call: TRBD1 (6 bases). Per the germline V gene, CDR1 is GTSNPN and CDR2 is SVGIG (reference sequence). Trimming pared 5 bases from V and 0 bases from J, leaving 8 bases between. CDR3 size: 13 residues. In DNA, the CDR3 is TGTGCCTGGTCAGGGGATAGCAATCAGCCCCAGCATTTT. Amino acid sequence: CAWSGDSNQPQHF. The complete variable domain, with remaining parts taken from reference TRBV30 and TRBJ1-5, reads SQTIHQWPATLVQPVGSPLSLECTVEGTSNPNLYWYRQAAGRGLQLLFYSVGIGQISSEVPQNLSASRPQDRQFILSSKKLLLSDSGFYLCAWSGDSNQPQHFGDGTRLSIL.